Sequencing of this T cell receptor (beta chain) was carried out in a study of blood T cells in healthy people across ages (dated by TCRdb to about 2015). Concerning the study at large: In model experiments, template switching captured about one uniquely barcoded TCR beta cDNA molecule for every two T cells. Donors were grouped into four age groups: young (average 16 years), middle-aged (approximately 41), aged (62) and long-lived (82). To track age-related changes in TCR beta repertoire diversity, the study relied on deep sequencing normalized with unique cDNA molecular identifiers. To avoid experimental bias, donors of different ages were spread randomly across the sequencing lanes. The study analyzed two additional independent replicas of 1 million unique cDNA reads from the same blood draw for two donors, one aged 18 to 30 and one aged 80 or older. The full study reports these points: Compared with the aged group, more naive CD4+ T cells, fewer expanded clones and increased TCR diversity were shown by the long-lived group, suggesting age selection. Bulk unsorted PBMC profiling prevented conclusive comparison of naive and antigen-experienced compartments. Observed TCR beta diversity per million T cells fell roughly linearly with age, and a significant reduction was already apparent by age roughly 40. Observed TCR beta diversity correlated strongly with the percentage of naive T cells measured by flow cytometry. The CMV infection status of donors was not known, potentially confounding age-related changes in expanded clonotypes. Estimates of total diversity based on one million sequenced T cells were considered lower bounds and underestimates.

The donors were roughly 40 Caucasian individuals from Russia, aged roughly 6 to 90 years, who were systemically healthy. Each donor gave around 9.9 milliliters of peripheral blood, collected into EDTA-treated Vacutainer tubes. PBMCs were isolated by Ficoll-Paque density-gradient centrifugation, with at least 6 million obtained per sample. Total RNA, at least 6 micrograms per sample, was extracted from PBMCs with Trizol reagent. For every donor, flow cytometry on a PBMC aliquot measured the percentage of naive CD45RAhigh/CD27high T cells. The CDR3 numbers 18 residues from cysteine through phenylalanine. This entry keeps only the CDR3 DNA: 54 bases, framed from base 1. Taken from the germline V gene, the CDR1 and CDR2 loops are SGHDN and FVKESK. V was cut back by 0 bases and J by 6 bases, leaving a gap of 22 bases between them. The protocol used for the library was 5' RACE. Sequencing instrument: Illumina HiSeq 2500. A second about 7 to 11 cycle PCR used a sample-barcoded 5' primer and a J-beta primer mix. A unique molecular identifier was introduced onto each TCR beta cDNA molecule by a template-switch 5' adaptor carrying 12 random nucleotides. At least 2.5 million CDR3-containing paired-end reads were obtained from each sample. First-strand cDNA was synthesized from all RNA with the Mint cDNA synthesis kit, primed by a TRBC-specific oligonucleotide. Following uracil-DNA glycosylase treatment, a first 18-cycle PCR with universal primers M1SS and BC2_uni_R was performed on all cDNA. The study's processing was this. For normalization, 1 million high-quality reads were randomly selected from each sample, with every read carrying a distinct molecular identifier. Reads with shared molecular identifiers were discarded instead of being binned into consensus sequences. MiTCR, run with a Q25 quality threshold and the strictest error-elimination algorithm, handled CDR3 identification, clonotype clustering and error correction. A nonparametric unseen species model with Euler transformation was used to estimate a lower bound on total TCR beta diversity. TCRdb redid the processing of the public reads, applying fastp at Q25 and MiXCR, and retained in-frame beta chains. For every CDR3 protein sequence, its rows merge into one entry that carries the most common genes and DNA. The V and J calls were not made by the authors but by TCRdb's processing. Present in this sample are approximately 1.5 million distinct CDR3 sequences, about 45% of which were seen just once. Around 4% of the sample is held by the ten biggest clonotypes.

This clonotype was counted only a few times. Its antigen target is currently unknown. Per-base qualities were not stored, and no clone one base away is much larger. In this chain, TRBV14 is recombined with TRBJ2-3; the D region may be TRBD1 or TRBD2, each matching 5 bases equally. The sample taken for sequencing was blood. The origin of this receptor is a woman aged 18-29 years in good health. The DNA is as follows: TGTGCCAGCAGCCAAGATAACCCGGGGACCTGGGCAAGGGATACGCAGTATTTT. Translation gives CASSQDNPGTWARDTQYF.